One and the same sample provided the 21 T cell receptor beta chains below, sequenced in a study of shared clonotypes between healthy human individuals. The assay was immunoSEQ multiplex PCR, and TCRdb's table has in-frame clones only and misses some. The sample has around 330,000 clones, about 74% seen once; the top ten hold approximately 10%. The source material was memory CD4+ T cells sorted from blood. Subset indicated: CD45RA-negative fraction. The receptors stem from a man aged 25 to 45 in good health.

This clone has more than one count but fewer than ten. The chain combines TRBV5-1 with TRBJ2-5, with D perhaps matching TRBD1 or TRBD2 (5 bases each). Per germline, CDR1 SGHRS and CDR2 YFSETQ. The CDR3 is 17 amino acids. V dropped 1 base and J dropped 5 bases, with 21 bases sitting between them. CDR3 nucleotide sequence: TGCGCCAGCAGCTTGAATCGTTCGGGAATCAACAGGGAGACCCAGTACTTC. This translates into CASSLNRSGINRETQYF.

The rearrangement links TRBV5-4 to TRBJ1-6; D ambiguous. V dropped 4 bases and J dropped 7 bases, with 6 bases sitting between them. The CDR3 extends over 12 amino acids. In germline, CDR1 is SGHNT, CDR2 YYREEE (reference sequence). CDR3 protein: CASSERNSPLHF. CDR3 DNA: TGTGCCAGCAGCGAACGAAATTCACCCCTCCACTTT.

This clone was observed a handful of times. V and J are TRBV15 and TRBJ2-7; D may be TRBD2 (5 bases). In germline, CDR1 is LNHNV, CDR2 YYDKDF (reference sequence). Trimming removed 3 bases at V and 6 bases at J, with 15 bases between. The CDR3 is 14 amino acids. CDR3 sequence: CATSSPNEGGEQYF. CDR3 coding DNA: TGTGCCACCAGCAGCCCTAACGAAGGAGGCGAGCAGTACTTC.

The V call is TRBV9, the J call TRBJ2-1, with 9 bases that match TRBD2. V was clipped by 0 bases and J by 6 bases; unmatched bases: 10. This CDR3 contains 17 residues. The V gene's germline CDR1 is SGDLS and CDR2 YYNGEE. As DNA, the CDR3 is TGTGCCAGCAGCGTAGTCGGCTCAGCGGGAGGTTTCAATGAGCAGTTCTTC. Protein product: CASSVVGSAGGFNEQFF.

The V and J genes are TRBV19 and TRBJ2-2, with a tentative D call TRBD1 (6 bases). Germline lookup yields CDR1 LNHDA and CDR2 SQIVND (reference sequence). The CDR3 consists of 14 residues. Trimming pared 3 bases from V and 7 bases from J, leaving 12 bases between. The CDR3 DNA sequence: TGTGCCAGTAGTATCTTGGGGGCCGGCGGGGAGCTGTTTTTT. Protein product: CASSILGAGGELFF.

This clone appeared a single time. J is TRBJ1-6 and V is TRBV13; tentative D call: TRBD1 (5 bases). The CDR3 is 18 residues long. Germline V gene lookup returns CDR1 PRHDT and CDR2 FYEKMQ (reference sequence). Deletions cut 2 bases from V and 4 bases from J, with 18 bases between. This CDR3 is CASSLSLAGVRYNSPLHF. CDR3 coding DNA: TGTGCCAGCAGCTTATCTTTAGCGGGGGTTAGGTATAATTCACCCCTCCACTTT.

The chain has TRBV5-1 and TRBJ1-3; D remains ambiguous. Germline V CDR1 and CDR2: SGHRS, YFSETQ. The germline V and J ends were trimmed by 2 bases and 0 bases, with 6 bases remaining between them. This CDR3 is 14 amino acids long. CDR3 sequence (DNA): TGCGCCAGCAGCTTCTCCCACTCTGGAAACACCATATATTTT. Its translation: CASSFSHSGNTIYF.

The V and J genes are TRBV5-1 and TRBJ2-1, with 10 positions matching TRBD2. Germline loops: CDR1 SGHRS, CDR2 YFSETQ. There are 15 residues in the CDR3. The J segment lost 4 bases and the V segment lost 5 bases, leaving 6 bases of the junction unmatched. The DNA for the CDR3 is TGCGCCAGCAGTGGAGCGGGAGGGCCTTACAATGAGCAGTTCTTC. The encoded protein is CASSGAGGPYNEQFF. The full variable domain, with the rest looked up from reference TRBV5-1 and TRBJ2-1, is KAGVTQTPRYLIKTRGQQVTLSCSPISGHRSVSWYQQTPGQGLQFLFEYFSETQRNKGNFPGRFSGRQFSNSRSEMNVSTLELGDSALYLCASSGAGGPYNEQFFGPGTRLTVL.

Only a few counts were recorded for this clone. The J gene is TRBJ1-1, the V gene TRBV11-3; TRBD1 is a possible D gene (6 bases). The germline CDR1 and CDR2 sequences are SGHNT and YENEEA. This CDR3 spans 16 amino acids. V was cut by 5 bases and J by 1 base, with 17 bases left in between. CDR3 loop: CASSHGQTRPNTEAFF. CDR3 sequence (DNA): TGTGCCAGCAGCCATGGACAGACACGGCCGAACACTGAAGCTTTCTTT.

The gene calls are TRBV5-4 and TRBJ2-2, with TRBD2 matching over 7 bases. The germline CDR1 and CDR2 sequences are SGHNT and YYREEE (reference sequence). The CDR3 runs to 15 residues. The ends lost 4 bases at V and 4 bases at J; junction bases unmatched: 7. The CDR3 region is CASSIAGQVTGELFF. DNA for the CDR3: TGTGCCAGCAGCATAGCGGGTCAGGTCACCGGGGAGCTGTTTTTT.

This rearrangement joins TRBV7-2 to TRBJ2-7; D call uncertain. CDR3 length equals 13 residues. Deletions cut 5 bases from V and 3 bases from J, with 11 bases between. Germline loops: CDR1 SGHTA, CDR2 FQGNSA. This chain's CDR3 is CASSPRWGYEQYF. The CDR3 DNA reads TGTGCCAGCAGCCCACGGTGGGGCTACGAGCAGTACTTC.

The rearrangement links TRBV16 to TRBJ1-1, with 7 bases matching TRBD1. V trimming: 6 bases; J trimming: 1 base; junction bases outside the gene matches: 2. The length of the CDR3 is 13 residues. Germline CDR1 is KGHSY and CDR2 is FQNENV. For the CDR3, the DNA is TGTGCCAGCAGACGACAGGGGAACACTGAAGCTTTCTTT. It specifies CASRRQGNTEAFF.

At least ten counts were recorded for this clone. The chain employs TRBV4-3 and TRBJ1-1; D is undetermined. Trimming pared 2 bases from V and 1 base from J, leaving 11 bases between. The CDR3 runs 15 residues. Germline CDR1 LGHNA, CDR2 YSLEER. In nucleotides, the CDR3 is TGCGCCAGCAGCCAATTTCTAGGGAGGAACACTGAAGCTTTCTTT. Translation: CASSQFLGRNTEAFF.

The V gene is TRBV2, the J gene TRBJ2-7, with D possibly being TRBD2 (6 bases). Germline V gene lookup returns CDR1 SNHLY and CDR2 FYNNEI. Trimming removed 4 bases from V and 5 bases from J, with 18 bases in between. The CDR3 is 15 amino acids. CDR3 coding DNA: TGTGCCAGCAGTGGGAGGGCCGGGAATCGGGACGAGCAGTACTTC. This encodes CASSGRAGNRDEQYF.

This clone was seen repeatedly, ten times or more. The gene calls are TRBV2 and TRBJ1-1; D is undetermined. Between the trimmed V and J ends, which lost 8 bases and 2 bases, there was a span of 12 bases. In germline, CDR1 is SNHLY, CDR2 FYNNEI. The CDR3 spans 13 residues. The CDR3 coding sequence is TGTGCCAGCGGTGGGCAGCTTAACACTGAAGCTTTCTTT. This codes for CASGGQLNTEAFF.

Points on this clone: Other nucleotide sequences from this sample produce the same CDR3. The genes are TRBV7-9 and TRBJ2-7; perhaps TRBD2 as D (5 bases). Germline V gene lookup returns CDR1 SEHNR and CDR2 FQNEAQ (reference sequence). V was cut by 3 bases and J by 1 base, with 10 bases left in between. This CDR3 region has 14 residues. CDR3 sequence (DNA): TGTGCCAGCAGCTTGGCGGGCGTTTCCTACGAGCAGTACTTC. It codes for CASSLAGVSYEQYF. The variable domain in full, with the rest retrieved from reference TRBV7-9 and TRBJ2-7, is DTGVSQNPRHKITKRGQNVTFRCDPISEHNRLYWYRQTLGQGPEFLTYFQNEAQLEKSRLLSDRFSAERPKGSFSTLEIQRTEQGDSAMYLCASSLAGVSYEQYFGPGTRLTVT.

In nucleotides, the CDR3 is TGTGCCAGCAGTTTGCGACGGACGGGGTTGGGGGAGCAGTACTTC. The encoded protein is CASSLRRTGLGEQYF. The rearrangement links TRBV27 to TRBJ2-7; a weak D match, TRBD2 (5 bases). Looked up from germline, CDR1 is MNHEY and CDR2 is SMNVEV (reference sequence). Between the trimmed V and J ends, which lost 3 bases and 7 bases, there was a span of 19 bases. This CDR3 is 15 amino acids long.

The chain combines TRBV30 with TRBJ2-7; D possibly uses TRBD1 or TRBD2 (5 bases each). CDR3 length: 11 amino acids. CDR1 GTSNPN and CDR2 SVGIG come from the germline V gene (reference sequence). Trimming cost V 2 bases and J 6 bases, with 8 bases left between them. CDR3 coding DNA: TGTGCCTGGAGTTGGGACGGCGAGCAGTACTTC. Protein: CAWSWDGEQYF.

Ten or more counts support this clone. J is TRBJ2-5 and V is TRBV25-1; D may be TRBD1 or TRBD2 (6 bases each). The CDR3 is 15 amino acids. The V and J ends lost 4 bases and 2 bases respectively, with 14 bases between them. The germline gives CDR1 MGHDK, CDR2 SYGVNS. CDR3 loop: CASSGGGQGQETQYF. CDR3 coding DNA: TGTGCCAGCAGTGGAGGGGGGCAGGGGCAAGAGACCCAGTACTTC.

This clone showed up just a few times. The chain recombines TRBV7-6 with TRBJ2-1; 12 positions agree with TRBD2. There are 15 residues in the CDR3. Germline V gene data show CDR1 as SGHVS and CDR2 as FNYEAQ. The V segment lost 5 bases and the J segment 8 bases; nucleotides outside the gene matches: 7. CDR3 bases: TGTGCCAGCAGCCTGGCGCTAGCGGGAGGGGATGAGCAGTTCTTC. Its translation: CASSLALAGGDEQFF.

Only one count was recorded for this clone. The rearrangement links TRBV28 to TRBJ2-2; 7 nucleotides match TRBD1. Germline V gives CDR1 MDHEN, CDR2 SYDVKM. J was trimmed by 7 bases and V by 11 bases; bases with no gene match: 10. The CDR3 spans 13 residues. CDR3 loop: CALRGQLSGELFF. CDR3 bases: TGTGCCCTCAGGGGACAGCTCAGCGGGGAGCTGTTTTTT.